This TCR beta chain was documented in a study of human T cells and chemical hapten exposure. Time point described: pre-sensitization, week 0. Treatment of the sample: therapeutic diphenylcyclopropenone sensitization with weekly scalp DPC. Patches went on only after blood had been drawn each time. This clonotype came up a few times. Per germline, CDR1 MDHEN and CDR2 SYDVKM. Trimming at V came to 3 bases and at J to 2 bases, leaving 5 bases not matched to a gene. The CDR3 contains 17 residues. TCRdb re-called the RACE reads through MiXCR, storing one row per CDR3 protein. Of about 300,000 distinct CDR3 sequences in the sample, around 5.5% are singletons; the top ten hold less than 9%.

The origin of this receptor is a young woman with alopecia areata. Some clones in this sample may be carry-over from other donors' samples. V and J are TRBV28 and TRBJ2-6; TRBD1 agrees at 9 bases. Sequencing used whole blood, obtained in connection with sensitization to the hapten diphenylcyclopropenone (DPC). The CDR3 protein is CASSLGQGSPGANVLTF. The DNA of the CDR3 is TGTGCCAGCAGTTTGGGACAGGGCTCGCCTGGGGCCAACGTCCTGACTTTC. The full variable domain, in which reference TRBV28 and TRBJ2-6 provide the parts outside the CDR3, is DVKVTQSSRYLVKRTGEKVFLECVQDMDHENMFWYRQDPGLGLRLIYFSYDVKMKEKGDIPEGYSVSREKKERFSLILESASTNQTSMYLCASSLGQGSPGANVLTFGAGSRLTVL.